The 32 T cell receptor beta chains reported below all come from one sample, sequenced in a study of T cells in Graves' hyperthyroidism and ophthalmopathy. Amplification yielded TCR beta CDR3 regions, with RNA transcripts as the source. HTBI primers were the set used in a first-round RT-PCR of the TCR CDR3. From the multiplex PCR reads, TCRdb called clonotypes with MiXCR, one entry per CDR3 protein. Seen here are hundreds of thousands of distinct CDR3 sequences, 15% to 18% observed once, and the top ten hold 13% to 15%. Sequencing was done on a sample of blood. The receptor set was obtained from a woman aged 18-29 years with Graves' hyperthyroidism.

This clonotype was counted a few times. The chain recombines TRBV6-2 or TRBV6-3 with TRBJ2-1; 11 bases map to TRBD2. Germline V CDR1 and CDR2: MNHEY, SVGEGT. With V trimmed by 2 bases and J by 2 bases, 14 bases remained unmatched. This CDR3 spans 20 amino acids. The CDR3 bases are TGTGCCAGCAGTTACCCCGGGAGTGGGAATAGCGGGGGGGCCTACAATGAGCAGTTCTTC. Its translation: CASSYPGSGNSGGAYNEQFF.

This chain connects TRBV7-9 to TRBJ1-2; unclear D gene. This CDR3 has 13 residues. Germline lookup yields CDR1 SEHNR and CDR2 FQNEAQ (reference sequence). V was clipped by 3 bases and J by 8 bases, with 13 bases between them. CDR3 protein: CASSFDPAIGYTF. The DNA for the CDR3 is TGTGCCAGCAGCTTCGACCCAGCAATAGGCTACACCTTC.

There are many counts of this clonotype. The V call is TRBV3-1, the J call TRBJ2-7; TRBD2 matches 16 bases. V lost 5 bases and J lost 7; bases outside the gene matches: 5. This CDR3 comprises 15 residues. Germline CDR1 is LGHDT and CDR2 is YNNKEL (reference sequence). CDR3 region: CASSWGLAGGGEQYF. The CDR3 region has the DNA TGTGCCAGCAGCTGGGGACTAGCGGGAGGGGGGGAGCAGTACTTC.

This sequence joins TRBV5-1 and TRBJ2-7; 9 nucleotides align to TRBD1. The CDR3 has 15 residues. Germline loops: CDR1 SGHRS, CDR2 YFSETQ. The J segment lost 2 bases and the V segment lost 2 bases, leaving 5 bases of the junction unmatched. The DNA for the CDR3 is TGCGCCAGCAGCTTCGGGACAGGGTGGGCCTACGAGCAGTACTTC. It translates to CASSFGTGWAYEQYF.

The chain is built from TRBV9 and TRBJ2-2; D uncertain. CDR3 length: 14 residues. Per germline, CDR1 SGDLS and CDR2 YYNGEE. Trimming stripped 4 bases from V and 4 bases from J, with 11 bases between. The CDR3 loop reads CASSSSTATGELFF. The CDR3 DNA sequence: TGTGCCAGCAGCTCTTCGACGGCCACCGGGGAGCTGTTTTTT.

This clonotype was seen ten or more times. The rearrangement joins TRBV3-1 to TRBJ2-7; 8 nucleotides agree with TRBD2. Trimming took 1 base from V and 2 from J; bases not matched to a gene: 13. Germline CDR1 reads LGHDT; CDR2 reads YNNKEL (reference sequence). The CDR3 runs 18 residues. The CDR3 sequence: CASSQVGLDTVVPYEQYF. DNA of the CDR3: TGTGCCAGCAGCCAAGTGGGACTAGACACCGTTGTACCCTACGAGCAGTACTTC.

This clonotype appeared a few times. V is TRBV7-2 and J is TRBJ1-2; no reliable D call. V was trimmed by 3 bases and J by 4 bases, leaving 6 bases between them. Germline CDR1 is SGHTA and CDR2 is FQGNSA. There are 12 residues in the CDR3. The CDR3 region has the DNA TGTGCCAGCAGCTTTTGGGGCTATGGCTACACCTTC. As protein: CASSFWGYGYTF.

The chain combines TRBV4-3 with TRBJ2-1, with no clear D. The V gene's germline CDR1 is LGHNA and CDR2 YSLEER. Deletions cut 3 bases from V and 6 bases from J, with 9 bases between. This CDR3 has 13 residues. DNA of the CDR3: TGCGCCAGCAGCCAGCTTTCTAGCAATGAGCAGTTCTTC. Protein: CASSQLSSNEQFF.

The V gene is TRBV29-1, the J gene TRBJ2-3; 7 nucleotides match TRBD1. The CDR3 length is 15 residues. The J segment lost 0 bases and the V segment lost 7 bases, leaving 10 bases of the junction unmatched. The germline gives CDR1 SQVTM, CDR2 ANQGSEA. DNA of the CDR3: TGCAGCGCCCCCCCGACAGGGATAAGCACAGATACGCAGTATTTT. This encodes CSAPPTGISTDTQYF.

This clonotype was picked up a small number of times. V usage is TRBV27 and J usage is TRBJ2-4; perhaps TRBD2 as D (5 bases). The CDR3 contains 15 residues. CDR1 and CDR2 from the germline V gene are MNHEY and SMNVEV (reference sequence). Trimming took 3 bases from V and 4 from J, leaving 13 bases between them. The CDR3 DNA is TGTGCCAGCAGTTTCGGTGGTACGGGAAAAAACATTCAGTACTTC. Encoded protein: CASSFGGTGKNIQYF.

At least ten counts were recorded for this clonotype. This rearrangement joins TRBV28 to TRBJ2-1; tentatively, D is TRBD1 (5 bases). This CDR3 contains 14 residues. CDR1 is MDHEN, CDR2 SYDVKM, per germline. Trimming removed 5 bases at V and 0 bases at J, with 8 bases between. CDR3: CASSKGRSYNEQFF. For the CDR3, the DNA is TGTGCCAGCAGTAAGGGGCGCTCCTACAATGAGCAGTTCTTC. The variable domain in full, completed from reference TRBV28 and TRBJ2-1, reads DVKVTQSSRYLVKRTGEKVFLECVQDMDHENMFWYRQDPGLGLRLIYFSYDVKMKEKGDIPEGYSVSREKKERFSLILESASTNQTSMYLCASSKGRSYNEQFFGPGTRLTVL.

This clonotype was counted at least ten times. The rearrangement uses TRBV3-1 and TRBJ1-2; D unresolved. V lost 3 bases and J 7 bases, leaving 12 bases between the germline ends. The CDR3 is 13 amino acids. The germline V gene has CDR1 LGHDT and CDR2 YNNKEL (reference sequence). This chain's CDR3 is CASSQVERLGYTF. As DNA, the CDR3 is TGTGCCAGCAGCCAGGTCGAAAGGCTTGGCTACACCTTC.

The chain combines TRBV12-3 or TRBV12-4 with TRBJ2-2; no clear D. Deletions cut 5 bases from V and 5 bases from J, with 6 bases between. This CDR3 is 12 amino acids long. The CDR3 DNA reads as TGTGCCAGCAGTCCGAGTACCGGGGAGCTGTTTTTT. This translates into CASSPSTGELFF.

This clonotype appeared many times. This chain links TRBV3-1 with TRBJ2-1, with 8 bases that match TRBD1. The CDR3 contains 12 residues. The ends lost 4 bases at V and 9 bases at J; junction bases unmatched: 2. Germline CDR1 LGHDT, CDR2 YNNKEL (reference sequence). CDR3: CASSRQGSEQFF. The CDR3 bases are TGTGCCAGCAGCCGACAGGGGAGTGAGCAGTTCTTC.

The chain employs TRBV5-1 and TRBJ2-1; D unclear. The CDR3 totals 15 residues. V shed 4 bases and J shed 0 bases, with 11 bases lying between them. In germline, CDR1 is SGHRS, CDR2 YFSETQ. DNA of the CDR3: TGCGCCAGCAGCCCAGGCGTTGCCTCCTACAATGAGCAGTTCTTC. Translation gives CASSPGVASYNEQFF.

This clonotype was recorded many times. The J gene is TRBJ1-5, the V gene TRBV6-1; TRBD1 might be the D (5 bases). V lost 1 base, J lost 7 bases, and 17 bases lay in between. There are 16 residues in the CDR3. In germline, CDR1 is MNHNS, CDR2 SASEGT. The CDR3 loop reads CASSEGMRGYRQPQHF. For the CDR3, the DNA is TGTGCCAGCAGTGAAGGAATGAGGGGCTATCGGCAGCCCCAGCATTTT.

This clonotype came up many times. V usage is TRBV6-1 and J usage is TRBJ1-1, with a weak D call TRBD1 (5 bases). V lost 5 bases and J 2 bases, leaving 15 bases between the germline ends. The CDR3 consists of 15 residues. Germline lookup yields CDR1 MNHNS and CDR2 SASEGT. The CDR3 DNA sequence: TGTGCCAGCAGTTATGCTCTAGGGACTAACACTGAAGCTTTCTTT. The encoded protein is CASSYALGTNTEAFF.

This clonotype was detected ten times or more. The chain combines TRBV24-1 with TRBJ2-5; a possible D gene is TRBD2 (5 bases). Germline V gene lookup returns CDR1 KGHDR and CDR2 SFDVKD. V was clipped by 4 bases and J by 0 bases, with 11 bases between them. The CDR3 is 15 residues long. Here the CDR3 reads CATSDWTGNQETQYF. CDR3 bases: TGTGCCACCAGTGACTGGACGGGGAACCAAGAGACCCAGTACTTC.

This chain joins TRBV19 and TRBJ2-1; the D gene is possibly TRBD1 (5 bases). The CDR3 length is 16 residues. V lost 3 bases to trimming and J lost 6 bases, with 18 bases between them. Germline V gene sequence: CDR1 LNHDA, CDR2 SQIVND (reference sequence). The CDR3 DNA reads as TGTGCCAGTAGTATCCGAGATGGGGCAGGGATCAATGAGCAGTTCTTC. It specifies CASSIRDGAGINEQFF.

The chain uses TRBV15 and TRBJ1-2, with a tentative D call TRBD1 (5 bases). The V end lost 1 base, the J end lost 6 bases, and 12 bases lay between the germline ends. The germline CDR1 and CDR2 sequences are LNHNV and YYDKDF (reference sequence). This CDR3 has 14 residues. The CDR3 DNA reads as TGTGCCACCAGCAGAGTCCCGACAGACGATGGCTACACCTTC. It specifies CATSRVPTDDGYTF. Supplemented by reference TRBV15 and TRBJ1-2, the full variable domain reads DAMVIQNPRYQVTQFGKPVTLSCSQTLNHNVMYWYQQKSSQAPKLLFHYYDKDFNNEADTPDNFQSRRPNTSFCFLDIRSPGLGDTAMYLCATSRVPTDDGYTFGSGTRLTVV.

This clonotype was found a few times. CDR3 loop: CASRSPGTAFPWANVLTF. The DNA of the CDR3 is TGTGCCAGCAGATCGCCTGGGACCGCCTTCCCCTGGGCCAACGTCCTGACTTTC. This chain connects TRBV6-1 to TRBJ2-6; D tentatively fits TRBD1 or TRBD2 (5 bases each). V shed 6 bases and J shed 5 bases, with 23 bases lying between them. This CDR3 is built from 18 residues. Germline assignment: CDR1 MNHNS and CDR2 SASEGT.

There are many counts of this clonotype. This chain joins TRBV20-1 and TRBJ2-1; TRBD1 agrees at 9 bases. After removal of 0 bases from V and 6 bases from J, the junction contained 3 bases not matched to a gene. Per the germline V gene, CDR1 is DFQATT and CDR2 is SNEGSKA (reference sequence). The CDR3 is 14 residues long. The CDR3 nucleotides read TGCAGTGCTAGAGAGGACAGGGGAGTCAATGAGCAGTTCTTC. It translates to CSAREDRGVNEQFF.

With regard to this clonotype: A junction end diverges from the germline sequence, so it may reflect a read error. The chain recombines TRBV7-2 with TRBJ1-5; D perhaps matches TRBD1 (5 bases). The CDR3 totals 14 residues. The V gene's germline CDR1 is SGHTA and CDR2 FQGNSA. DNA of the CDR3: TGTGCCAGCAGCCCTCGACAGAGCAGTCAGCCCCAGCATTTT. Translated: CASSPRQSSQPQHF.

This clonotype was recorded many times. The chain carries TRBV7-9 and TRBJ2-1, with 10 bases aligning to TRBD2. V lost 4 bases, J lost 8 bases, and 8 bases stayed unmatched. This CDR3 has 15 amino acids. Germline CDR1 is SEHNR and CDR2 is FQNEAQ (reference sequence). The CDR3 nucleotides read TGTGCCAGCAGCTCAAGCGGGAGGGTCTTTTATGAGCAGTTCTTC. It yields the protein CASSSSGRVFYEQFF. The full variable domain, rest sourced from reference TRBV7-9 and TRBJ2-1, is DTGVSQNPRHKITKRGQNVTFRCDPISEHNRLYWYRQTLGQGPEFLTYFQNEAQLEKSRLLSDRFSAERPKGSFSTLEIQRTEQGDSAMYLCASSSSGRVFYEQFFGPGTRLTVL.

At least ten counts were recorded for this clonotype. The CDR3 region is CASRNGGNSPLHF. The DNA of the CDR3 is TGCGCCAGCAGGAACGGGGGTAATTCACCCCTCCACTTT. J is TRBJ1-6 and V is TRBV5-1; TRBD1 might be the D (5 bases). The CDR3 is 13 amino acids. V dropped 5 bases and J dropped 6 bases, with 9 bases sitting between them. CDR1 SGHRS and CDR2 YFSETQ come from the germline V gene.

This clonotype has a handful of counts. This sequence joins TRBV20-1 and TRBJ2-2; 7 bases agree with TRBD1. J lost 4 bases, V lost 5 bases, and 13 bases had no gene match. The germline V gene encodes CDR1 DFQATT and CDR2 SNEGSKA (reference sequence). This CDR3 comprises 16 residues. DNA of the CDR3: TGCAGTGCTTTAAAAAGACAGGGCTATGCCACCGGGGAGCTGTTTTTT. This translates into CSALKRQGYATGELFF.

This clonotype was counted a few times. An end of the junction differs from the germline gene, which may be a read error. CDR3 residues: CASSPRTGMSYEQYF. CDR3 in DNA: TGTGCCAGCAGCCCCAGGACAGGAATGTCCTACGAGCAGTACTTC. This sequence joins TRBV5-1 and TRBJ2-7; TRBD1 matches at 7 bases. This CDR3 is 15 amino acids long. The germline gives CDR1 SGHRS, CDR2 YFSETQ.

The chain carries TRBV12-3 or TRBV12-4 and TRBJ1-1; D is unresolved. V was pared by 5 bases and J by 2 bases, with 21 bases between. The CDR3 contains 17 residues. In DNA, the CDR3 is TGTGCCAGCAGTCCTGGACCTACCCCCGGTTTTAACACTGAAGCTTTCTTT. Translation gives CASSPGPTPGFNTEAFF.

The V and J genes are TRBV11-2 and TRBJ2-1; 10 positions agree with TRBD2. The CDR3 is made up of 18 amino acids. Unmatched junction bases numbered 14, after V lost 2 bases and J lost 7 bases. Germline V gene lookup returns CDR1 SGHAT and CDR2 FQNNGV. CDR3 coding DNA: TGTGCCAGCAGCTTACCCCTAGCGGGGGCTAGCGGGAATAATGAGCAGTTCTTC. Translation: CASSLPLAGASGNNEQFF.

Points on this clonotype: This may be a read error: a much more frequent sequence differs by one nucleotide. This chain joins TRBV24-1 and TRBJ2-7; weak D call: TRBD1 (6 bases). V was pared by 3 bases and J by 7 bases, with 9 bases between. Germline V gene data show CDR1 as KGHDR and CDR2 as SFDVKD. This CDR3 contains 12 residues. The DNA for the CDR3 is TGTGCCACCAGTGATCCCGGGACAGAGCAGTACTTC. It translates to CATSDPGTEQYF.

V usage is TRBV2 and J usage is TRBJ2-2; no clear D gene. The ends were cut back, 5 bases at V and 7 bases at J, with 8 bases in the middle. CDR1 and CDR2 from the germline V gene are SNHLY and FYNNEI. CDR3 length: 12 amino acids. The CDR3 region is CASSLPGGELFF. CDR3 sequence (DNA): TGTGCCAGCAGTCTCCCGGGCGGGGAGCTGTTTTTT.

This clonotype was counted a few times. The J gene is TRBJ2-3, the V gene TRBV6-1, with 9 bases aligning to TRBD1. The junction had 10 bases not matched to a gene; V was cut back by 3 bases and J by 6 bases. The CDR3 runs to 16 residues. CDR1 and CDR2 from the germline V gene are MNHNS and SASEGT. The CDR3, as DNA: TGTGCCAGCAGTGAGGCGACAGGGGGACCGGATGATACGCAGTATTTT. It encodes CASSEATGGPDDTQYF.